This TCR beta chain was identified in a study of T cell repertoires in cytomegalovirus infection (dated by TCRdb to the late 2010s). The study in broad terms: Alongside well-studied HLA-B-restricted epitopes, the peptide stimulations were aimed at recently identified HLA-C-restricted CMV epitopes, whose presentation resists viral immunomodulation. The HLA type of each donor mattered for the analysis, because public TCR beta signatures pointed to carriage of CMV infection along with the matching HLA type.

Broad study findings and their caveats: The ex vivo response was dominated by HLA-C-restricted CMV-specific TCR beta clonotypes, which also provided the single most frequent clonotype in two of eight donors. Cumulative frequency of public TCR beta family members discriminated carriers of CMV infection plus the relevant HLA type in this cohort and an independent roughly 330-donor cohort.

The sample's treatment or condition label, in plain terms: in vitro stimulation with specific CMV peptide epitopes to enrich CMV-specific T cells. Instrument on record: Illumina HiSeq 1500. TCRdb reprocessed the public reads (quality trimming at Q25 with fastp, clone calling with MiXCR) and kept in-frame beta chains. Each record represents a unique CDR3 protein, reported with the most common genes and DNA among its rows. The table for this sample lists approximately 600,000 distinct CDR3 sequences; almost 40% of them were counted only once. The top ten hold about 48% of the sample. Its CDR3 holds 16 amino acids, cysteine through phenylalanine. This entry keeps only the CDR3 DNA: 48 bases, framed from base 1. V is shortened by 8 bases, J by 10 bases, and the region joining them spans 29 bases. CDR1 and CDR2, per the germline V gene, are MNHEY and SVGAGI. Points on this clonotype: The antigen it recognizes is unknown. No much larger clonotype is one base removed from it; base qualities were not supplied.

The TCR was taken from a human donor in good health (CMV status not recorded). Some clones in this sample may be carry-over from other donors' samples. The chain is made from TRBV6-5 and TRBJ2-5, with no D gene named confidently. The specimen was cultured PBMCs, collected from culture after CMV antigen stimulation. The nucleotides read TGTGCCAGCCCTAATCCAGGCGACAACCCGGAGTTTGGCCAGTACTTC. Its protein product is CASPNPGDNPEFGQYF.